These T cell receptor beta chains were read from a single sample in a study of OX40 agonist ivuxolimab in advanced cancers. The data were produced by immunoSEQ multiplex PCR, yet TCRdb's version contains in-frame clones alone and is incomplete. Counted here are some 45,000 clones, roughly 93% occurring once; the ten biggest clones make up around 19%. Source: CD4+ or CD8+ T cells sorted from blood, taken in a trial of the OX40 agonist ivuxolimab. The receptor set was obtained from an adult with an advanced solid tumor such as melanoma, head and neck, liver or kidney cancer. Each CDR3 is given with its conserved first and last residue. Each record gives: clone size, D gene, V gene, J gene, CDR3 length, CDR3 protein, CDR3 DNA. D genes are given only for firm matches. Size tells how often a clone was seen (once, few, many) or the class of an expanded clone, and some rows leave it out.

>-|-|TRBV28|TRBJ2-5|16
CASSLFGTGLLETQYF
TGTGCCAGCAGTTTATTCGGTACAGGTCTCCTGGAGACCCAGTACTTC
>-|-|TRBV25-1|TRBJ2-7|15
CASSEWGGGANEQYF
TGTGCCAGCAGTGAATGGGGAGGGGGCGCGAATGAGCAGTACTTC
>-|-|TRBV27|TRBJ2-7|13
CASRESISYEQYF
TGTGCCAGCCGGGAAAGCATTTCCTACGAGCAGTACTTC
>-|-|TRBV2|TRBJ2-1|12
CASNGVGNEQFF
TGTGCCAGCAATGGGGTTGGCAATGAGCAGTTCTTC
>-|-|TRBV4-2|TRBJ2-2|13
CASSQDSTGELFF
TGTGCCAGCAGCCAAGATTCAACCGGGGAGCTGTTTTTT
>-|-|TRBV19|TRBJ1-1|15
CASSISGGENTEAFF
TGTGCCAGTAGTATTTCTGGGGGCGAGAACACTGAAGCTTTCTTT
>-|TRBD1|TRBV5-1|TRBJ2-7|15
CASSLVGTGDYEQYF
TGCGCCAGCAGCTTGGTAGGGACAGGGGACTACGAGCAGTACTTC
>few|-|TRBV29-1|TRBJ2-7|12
CSVQHNSYEQYF
TGCAGCGTTCAGCACAACTCCTACGAGCAGTACTTC
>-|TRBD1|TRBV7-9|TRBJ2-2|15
CASSYGQGNTGELFF
TGTGCCAGCAGCTACGGACAGGGGAACACCGGGGAGCTGTTTTTT
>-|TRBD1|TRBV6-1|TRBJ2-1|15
CASSEGGTGYNEQFF
TGTGCCAGCAGTGAAGGAGGGACAGGTTACAATGAGCAGTTCTTC
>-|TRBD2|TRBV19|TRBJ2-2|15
CASSIPGGMTGELFF
TGTGCCAGTAGTATTCCCGGGGGGATGACCGGGGAGCTGTTTTTT
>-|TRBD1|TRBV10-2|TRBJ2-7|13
CASSWTGSYEQYF
TGCGCCAGCTCTTGGACAGGGTCCTACGAGCAGTACTTC
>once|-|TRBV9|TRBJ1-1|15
CASSAPGHGNTEAFF
TGTGCCAGCAGCGCCCCGGGACACGGTAACACTGAAGCTTTCTTT
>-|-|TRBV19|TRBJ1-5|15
CASSIDRKNNQPQHF
TGTGCCAGTAGTATAGATCGTAAGAACAATCAGCCCCAGCATTTT
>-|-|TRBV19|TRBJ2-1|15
CASSITGGPYNEQFF
TGTGCCAGTAGTATAACCGGGGGGCCCTACAATGAGCAGTTCTTC
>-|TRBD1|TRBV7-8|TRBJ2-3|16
CASSLGDRTYTDTQYF
TGTGCCAGCAGCTTAGGGGACAGGACTTACACAGATACGCAGTATTTT
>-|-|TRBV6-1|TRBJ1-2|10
CASREYGYTF
TGTGCCAGCAGGGAATATGGCTACACCTTC
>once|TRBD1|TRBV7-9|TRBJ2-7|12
CAIQTGAEEQYF
TGTGCCATCCAGACAGGGGCGGAGGAGCAGTACTTC
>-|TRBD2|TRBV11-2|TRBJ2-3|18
CASSFGMGGGFSTDTQYF
TGTGCCAGCAGCTTTGGAATGGGCGGGGGGTTCAGCACAGATACGCAGTATTTT
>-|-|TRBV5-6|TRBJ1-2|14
CASSLAARVYGYTF
TGTGCCAGCAGCTTGGCGGCTAGGGTCTATGGCTACACCTTC
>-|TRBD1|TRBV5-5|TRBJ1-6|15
CASSLSGGEGLSLHF
TGTGCCAGCAGCTTGTCAGGGGGCGAGGGTTTATCCCTCCACTTT
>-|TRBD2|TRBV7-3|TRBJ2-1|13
CASSSSGSNEQFF
TGTGCCAGCAGTTCTAGCGGGAGCAATGAGCAGTTCTTC
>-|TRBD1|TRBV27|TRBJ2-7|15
CASSIRDRPRDEQYF
TGTGCCAGCAGTATCCGGGACAGACCAAGGGACGAGCAGTACTTC
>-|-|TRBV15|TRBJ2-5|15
CATSRDSRPGETQYF
TGTGCCACCAGCAGAGATTCTCGCCCCGGGGAGACCCAGTACTTC
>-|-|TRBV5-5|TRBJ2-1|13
CASSLVQGGEQFF
TGTGCCAGCAGCTTGGTGCAGGGTGGTGAGCAGTTCTTC
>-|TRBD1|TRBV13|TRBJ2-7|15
CASSPTGTGFDEQYF
TGTGCCAGCAGCCCCACCGGGACAGGGTTTGACGAGCAGTACTTC
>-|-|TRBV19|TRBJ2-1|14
CASTWGSWGNEQFF
TGTGCCAGTACGTGGGGGAGCTGGGGCAATGAGCAGTTCTTC
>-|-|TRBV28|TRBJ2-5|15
CASSTPRRSQETQYF
TGTGCCAGCAGTACACCTCGACGAAGTCAAGAGACCCAGTACTTC
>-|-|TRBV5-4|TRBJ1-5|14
CASSARGSSQPQHF
TGTGCCAGCAGCGCCAGGGGTTCGAGTCAGCCCCAGCATTTT
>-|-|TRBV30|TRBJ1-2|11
CAWVLGSGYTF
TGTGCCTGGGTGCTAGGGTCCGGCTACACCTTC
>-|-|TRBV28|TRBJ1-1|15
CASSLYKRANTEAFF
TGTGCCAGCAGTTTATATAAGAGAGCGAACACTGAAGCTTTCTTT
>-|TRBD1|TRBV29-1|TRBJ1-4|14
CSVGPGTGDEKLFF
TGCAGCGTTGGACCCGGGACAGGGGACGAAAAACTGTTTTTT
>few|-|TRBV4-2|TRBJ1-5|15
CASSQEAGSNQPQHF
TGTGCCAGCAGCCAAGAAGCGGGGAGCAATCAGCCCCAGCATTTT
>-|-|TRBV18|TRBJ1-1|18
CASSREGWASYMNTEAFF
TGTGCCAGCTCACGTGAGGGTTGGGCCTCATACATGAACACTGAAGCTTTCTTT
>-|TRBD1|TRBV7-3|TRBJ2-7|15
CASSPSGTGSHEQYF
TGTGCCAGCAGCCCGTCAGGGACAGGGAGCCACGAGCAGTACTTC
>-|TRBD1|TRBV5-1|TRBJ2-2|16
CASQDRGGTNTGELFF
TGCGCCAGCCAGGACAGGGGGGGAACGAACACCGGGGAGCTGTTTTTT
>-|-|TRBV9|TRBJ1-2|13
CASSVEGYYGYTF
TGTGCCAGCAGCGTAGAAGGTTACTATGGCTACACCTTC
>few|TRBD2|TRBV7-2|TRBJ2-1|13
CASSPSGGYEQFF
TGTGCCAGCAGCCCCAGCGGGGGATATGAGCAGTTCTTC
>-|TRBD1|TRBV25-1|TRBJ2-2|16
CASSELGTGPTGELFF
TGTGCCAGCAGTGAATTGGGGACAGGTCCGACCGGGGAGCTGTTTTTT
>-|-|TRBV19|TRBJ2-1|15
CASSMGTRGADEQFF
TGTGCCAGTAGTATGGGGACAAGGGGGGCGGATGAGCAGTTCTTC
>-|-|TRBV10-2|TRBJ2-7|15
CASSDPGLVRAGPDF
TGCGCCAGCAGTGATCCGGGCCTGGTTCGGGCAGGACCAGACTTC
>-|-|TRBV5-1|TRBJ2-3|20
CASSSTGTRLYPLGTDTQYF
TGCGCCAGCAGCTCCACCGGGACAAGATTATACCCGCTAGGCACAGATACGCAGTATTTT
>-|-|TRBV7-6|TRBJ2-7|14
CASSLGGGSGEQYF
TGTGCCAGCAGCTTAGGGGGGGGCTCGGGAGAGCAGTACTTC
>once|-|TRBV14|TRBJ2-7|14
CASSRLGAAYEQYF
TGTGCCAGCAGCCGCCTGGGAGCTGCCTACGAGCAGTACTTC
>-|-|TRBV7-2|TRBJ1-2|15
CASSLGGRDVYGYTF
TGTGCCAGCAGCTTAGGGGGCAGGGACGTATATGGCTACACCTTC
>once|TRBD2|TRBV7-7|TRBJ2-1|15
CASSLASGRSNEQFF
TGTGCTAGCAGCTTAGCCAGCGGGAGGAGCAATGAGCAGTTCTTC
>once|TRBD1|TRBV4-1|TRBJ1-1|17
CASSPGGGTGVNTEAFF
TGCGCCAGCAGCCCGGGAGGCGGGACAGGGGTTAACACTGAAGCTTTCTTT
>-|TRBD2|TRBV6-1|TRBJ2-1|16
CASSEAKREMVNEQFF
TGTGCCAGCAGTGAAGCGAAGCGGGAGATGGTAAATGAGCAGTTCTTC
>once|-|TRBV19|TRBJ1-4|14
CASSIRVADEKLFF
TGTGCCAGTAGTATAAGGGTTGCAGATGAAAAACTGTTTTTT
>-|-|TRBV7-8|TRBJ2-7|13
CASSLGGDYEQYF
TGTGCCAGCAGCCTAGGGGGAGACTACGAGCAGTACTTC
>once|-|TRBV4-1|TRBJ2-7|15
CASSQDPGSSYEQYF
TGCGCCAGCAGCCAAGATCCGGGGAGCTCCTACGAGCAGTACTTC
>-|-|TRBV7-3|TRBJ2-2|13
CASSLQPLGELFF
TGTGCCAGCAGCCTCCAGCCTTTGGGGGAGCTGTTTTTT
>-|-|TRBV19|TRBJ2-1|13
CASSIGAGDEQFF
TGTGCCAGTAGTATTGGGGCGGGCGATGAGCAGTTCTTC
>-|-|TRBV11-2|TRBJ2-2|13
CASSLGQAGELFF
TGTGCCAGCAGCTTAGGACAGGCCGGGGAGCTGTTTTTT
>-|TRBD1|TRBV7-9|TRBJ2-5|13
CASSYRGPETQYF
TGTGCCAGCAGCTACAGGGGGCCCGAGACCCAGTACTTC
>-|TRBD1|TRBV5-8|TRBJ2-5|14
CASSWGTGTETQYF
TGTGCCAGCAGCTGGGGGACAGGGACAGAGACCCAGTACTTC
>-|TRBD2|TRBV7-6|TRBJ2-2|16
CASSFLAGGSTGELFF
TGTGCCAGCAGCTTTTTAGCGGGAGGGAGCACCGGGGAGCTGTTTTTT
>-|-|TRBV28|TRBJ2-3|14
CASSPPGNTDTQYF
TGTGCCAGCAGTCCCCCGGGAAACACAGATACGCAGTATTTT